The 30 T cell receptor beta chains reported below all come from one sample, sequenced in a study of blood T cell repertoires in COVID-19. The data were produced by immunoSEQ multiplex PCR, yet TCRdb's version contains in-frame clones alone and is incomplete. This sample has under 250,000 clones, with approximately 84% found just once. Sequences were obtained from peripheral blood. These receptors were collected from a man between 45 and 60 years old with COVID-19, enrolled during active disease.

On this clone itself: Sequence at one end of the junction differs from germline and may be a read error. V usage is TRBV7-7 and J usage is TRBJ2-5, with TRBD1 as a possible D gene (5 bases). Germline V lookup: CDR1 SSHAT, CDR2 FNYEAQ (reference sequence). The CDR3 totals 14 residues. The CDR3 protein is CASSSDTGLGTQYF. The CDR3 DNA sequence: TGTGCTAGCAGCTCGGACACGGGTCTGGGGACCCAGTACTTC.

The rearrangement joins TRBV10-3 to TRBJ1-2, with D tentatively TRBD1 (6 bases). V lost 4 bases, J lost 5 bases, and 8 bases lay in between. Germline lookup yields CDR1 ENHRY and CDR2 SYGVKD. CDR3 length: 12 amino acids. CDR3 nucleotides: TGTGCCATCAGTGGGGACACATATGGCTACACCTTC. Its translation: CAISGDTYGYTF.

The rearrangement joins TRBV7-9 to TRBJ1-2, with no clear D. Between the trimmed V and J ends, which lost 6 bases and 8 bases, there was a span of 19 bases. Germline CDR1 reads SEHNR; CDR2 reads FQNEAQ (reference sequence). The CDR3 runs 14 residues. For the CDR3, the DNA is TGTGCCAGCAGGACTGAGGGAGGCTGGTACGGCTACACCTTC. Translated: CASRTEGGWYGYTF.

This rearrangement joins TRBV3-1 (or the pseudogene TRBV3-2) to TRBJ1-1; maybe TRBD1 (6 bases). V was pared by 1 base and J by 3 bases, with 9 bases between. Germline V gene lookup returns CDR1 LGHDT and CDR2 YNNKEL (reference sequence). The CDR3 consists of 14 residues. The chain's CDR3 is CASSQASGDTEAFF. CDR3 DNA sequence: TGTGCCAGCAGCCAAGCCTCAGGGGACACTGAAGCTTTCTTT.

V and J are TRBV10-3 and TRBJ2-1; 11 bases fit TRBD1. This CDR3 has 13 amino acids. The V and J ends lost 6 bases and 9 bases, in that order; junction bases with no gene match: 4. Germline assignment: CDR1 ENHRY and CDR2 SYGVKD. The CDR3 reads CAIRGTGGSEQFF. CDR3 DNA: TGTGCCATCAGGGGGACAGGGGGTAGTGAGCAGTTCTTC.

This clone was found once. The rearrangement links TRBV15 to TRBJ2-5, with 7 bases fitting TRBD2. In germline, CDR1 is LNHNV, CDR2 YYDKDF (reference sequence). The CDR3 loop spans 15 amino acids. J was trimmed by 5 bases and V by 0 bases; bases with no gene match: 6. CDR3 in DNA: TGTGCCACCAGCAGAGATACGGCTAGCGGCGAGACCCAGTACTTC. Its translation is CATSRDTASGETQYF.

The chain links TRBV5-1 to TRBJ2-3, with D uncertain. V lost 4 bases, J lost 1 base, and 19 bases lay in between. This CDR3 is 17 amino acids long. Germline CDR1 SGHRS, CDR2 YFSETQ. The DNA of the CDR3 is TGCGCCAGCAGCCCCGATGAGACACCCATGGGCACAGATACGCAGTATTTT. This sequence encodes CASSPDETPMGTDTQYF.

The chain links TRBV7-2 to TRBJ1-3, with a tentative D call TRBD1 (5 bases). The length of the CDR3 is 15 residues. V was trimmed by 6 bases and J by 0 bases, leaving 12 bases between them. Germline CDR1 and CDR2: SGHTA and FQGNSA. The CDR3 DNA reads as TGTGCCAGCAGGCCGGGGGGGAACTCTGGAAACACCATATATTTT. Translation gives CASRPGGNSGNTIYF.

The V gene is TRBV6-6, the J gene TRBJ2-7; tentative D call: TRBD1 (5 bases). This CDR3 has 16 residues. Germline CDR1 and CDR2: MNHNY and SVGAGI (reference sequence). Trimming took 0 bases from V and 2 from J, leaving 14 bases between them. For the CDR3, the DNA is TGTGCCAGCAGTTACTCGAGTGGACGGACAACCTACGAGCAGTACTTC. Translation: CASSYSSGRTTYEQYF.

The rearrangement uses TRBV7-6 and TRBJ2-2; tentatively, D is TRBD2 (5 bases). The CDR3 runs to 19 residues. The V gene's germline CDR1 is SGHVS and CDR2 FNYEAQ. V lost 0 bases, J lost 1 base, and 18 bases lay in between. CDR3 coding DNA: TGTGCCAGCAGCTTAGCTTCGTTCTTGTCGGCGGGGAACACCGGGGAGCTGTTTTTT. This gives the protein CASSLASFLSAGNTGELFF.

The chain joins TRBV4-2 to TRBJ1-2; D call uncertain. This CDR3 has 16 amino acids. CDR1 LGHNA and CDR2 YNFKEQ come from the germline V gene. Trimming shortened V by 0 bases and J by 3 bases, and 14 bases separated the two germline ends. CDR3 amino acids: CASSQESAGWDYGYTF. As DNA, the CDR3 is TGTGCCAGCAGCCAAGAGTCGGCGGGATGGGACTATGGCTACACCTTC.

This CDR3 is CASSFGSGGNQPQHF. CDR3 DNA sequence: TGTGCCAGCAGTTTTGGTTCAGGGGGCAATCAGCCCCAGCATTTT. This sequence joins TRBV27 and TRBJ1-5, with D maybe TRBD1 (6 bases). Per the germline V gene, CDR1 is MNHEY and CDR2 is SMNVEV (reference sequence). This CDR3 spans 15 amino acids. Trimming shortened V by 3 bases and J by 2 bases, and 11 bases separated the two germline ends.

This clone was found once. The gene calls are TRBV30 and TRBJ2-3; D is unclear. With 1 base removed from V and 7 bases from J, the gap between germline ends came to 15 bases. Germline V lookup: CDR1 GTSNPN, CDR2 SVGIG (reference sequence). The CDR3 is 14 amino acids. The CDR3 sequence is CAWSADLVLNTQYF. Written as DNA, the CDR3 is TGTGCCTGGAGTGCCGACCTAGTTCTGAATACGCAGTATTTT.

This chain links TRBV13 with TRBJ2-5; D unclear. The V end lost 1 base, the J end lost 2 bases, and 5 bases lay between the germline ends. CDR3 length: 13 residues. Germline loops: CDR1 PRHDT, CDR2 FYEKMQ (reference sequence). CDR3 nucleotide sequence: TGTGCCAGCAGCTTAGTTTCTCAAGAGACCCAGTACTTC. It encodes CASSLVSQETQYF. The full variable domain, completed using reference TRBV13 and TRBJ2-5, is AAGVIQSPRHLIKEKRETATLKCYPIPRHDTVYWYQQGPGQDPQFLISFYEKMQSDKGSIPDRFSAQQFSDYHSELNMSSLELGDSALYFCASSLVSQETQYFGPGTRLLVL.

V is TRBV6-2 or TRBV6-3 and J is TRBJ1-5; TRBD1 is a possible D gene (6 bases). The ends were cut back, 6 bases at V and 3 bases at J, with 15 bases in the middle. This CDR3 has 15 amino acids. Germline V gene lookup returns CDR1 MNHEY and CDR2 SVGEGT. In DNA form, the CDR3 reads TGTGCCAGCAGCTTGACAACAGGGTACAATCAGCCCCAGCATTTT. Residues: CASSLTTGYNQPQHF.

This chain uses TRBV30 with TRBJ2-3, with 9 bases lining up with TRBD2. Germline V gene sequence: CDR1 GTSNPN, CDR2 SVGIG (reference sequence). With 7 bases clipped from V and 8 bases from J, the junction kept 13 bases outside the gene matches. The CDR3 is 14 amino acids. CDR3 residues: CALESSGKHSTQYF. The CDR3 nucleotides read TGTGCCTTGGAGTCTAGCGGGAAGCACAGTACGCAGTATTTT.

V gene TRBV28 combines with J gene TRBJ2-2; 10 bases are a match to TRBD2. V dropped 7 bases and J dropped 4; count of bases not matched to a gene: 6. The germline CDR1 and CDR2 sequences are MDHEN and SYDVKM. CDR3 length: 15 residues. The CDR3 sequence: CASILAGDTTGELFF. In nucleotides, the CDR3 is TGTGCCAGCATTCTAGCGGGGGACACCACCGGGGAGCTGTTTTTT. Combining the CDR3 with reference TRBV28 and TRBJ2-2 gives the whole variable domain DVKVTQSSRYLVKRTGEKVFLECVQDMDHENMFWYRQDPGLGLRLIYFSYDVKMKEKGDIPEGYSVSREKKERFSLILESASTNQTSMYLCASILAGDTTGELFFGEGSRLTVL.

This chain uses TRBV10-3 with TRBJ2-5, with 7 bases lining up with TRBD1. This CDR3 is built from 16 residues. CDR1 ENHRY and CDR2 SYGVKD come from the germline V gene. V lost 2 bases and J lost 5; bases outside the gene matches: 11. CDR3 residues: CAISETNRQGGETQYF. The CDR3 DNA reads as TGTGCCATCAGTGAGACGAATCGACAGGGTGGGGAGACCCAGTACTTC.

This chain joins TRBV3-1 (or the pseudogene TRBV3-2) and TRBJ1-1; 7 positions agree with TRBD1. Germline V gives CDR1 LGHDT, CDR2 YNNKEL (reference sequence). This CDR3 region has 14 residues. J lost 4 bases, V lost 4 bases, and 6 bases had no gene match. The CDR3 loop reads CASSPTGWATEAFF. CDR3 bases: TGTGCCAGCAGCCCGACAGGGTGGGCCACTGAAGCTTTCTTT.

This clone was seen just once. This sequence joins TRBV24-1 and TRBJ2-1, with D possibly matching TRBD1 (5 bases). CDR1 is KGHDR, CDR2 SFDVKD, per germline. The V end lost 7 bases, the J end lost 15 bases, and 15 bases lay between the germline ends. The CDR3 contains 11 residues. The CDR3: CATRGRGQAFF. The CDR3 region has the DNA TGTGCCACCAGGGGGCGCGGACAAGCGTTCTTC.

The chain carries TRBV7-3 and TRBJ2-1; 7 nucleotides match TRBD1. The V gene end was trimmed by 5 bases and the J gene end by 6 bases; junction bases not matched to a gene: 4. Germline V gene data show CDR1 as SGHTA and CDR2 as FQGTGA. This CDR3 comprises 13 residues. CDR3 in DNA: TGTGCCAGCAGCGGCAGACAGGGCAATGAGCAGTTCTTC. Translated: CASSGRQGNEQFF.

The chain recombines TRBV29-1 with TRBJ1-1; 7 bases are a match to TRBD1. Germline values: CDR1 SQVTM, CDR2 ANQGSEA. The length of the CDR3 is 12 residues. The junction had 7 bases not matched to a gene; V was cut back by 6 bases and J by 6 bases. The CDR3 is CSVVQGVSEAFF. In nucleotides, the CDR3 is TGCAGCGTGGTTCAGGGGGTCTCTGAAGCTTTCTTT.

This chain joins TRBV10-2 and TRBJ2-1, with 11 bases aligning to TRBD2. The CDR3 contains 15 residues. With 6 bases clipped from V and 1 base from J, the junction kept 2 bases outside the gene matches. CDR1 is WSHSY and CDR2 is SAAADI in the germline V gene. CDR3 bases: TGCGCCAGCAGGGGGACTAGCGGATCCTACAATGAGCAGTTCTTC. Translating it yields CASRGTSGSYNEQFF.

The genes are TRBV18 and TRBJ2-2; TRBD1 matches 9 bases. Germline V gene sequence: CDR1 KGHSH, CDR2 LQKENI. The CDR3 consists of 16 residues. V was pared by 3 bases and J by 5 bases, with 7 bases of the junction left unmatched. This CDR3 is CASSPGQGIGTGELFF. The CDR3 DNA sequence: TGTGCCAGCTCACCTGGACAGGGGATTGGGACCGGGGAGCTGTTTTTT.

This chain connects TRBV7-9 to TRBJ2-7; the match to TRBD2 covers 14 bases. With V trimmed by 8 bases and J by 3 bases, 12 bases remained unmatched. The germline gives CDR1 SEHNR, CDR2 FQNEAQ (reference sequence). CDR3 length equals 17 residues. The CDR3 bases are TGTGCCAGCGGCATAGGGACTAGCGGGAGTTGGGACTACGAGCAGTACTTC. Encoded protein: CASGIGTSGSWDYEQYF.

This rearrangement joins TRBV9 to TRBJ2-7; 8 positions match TRBD2. The length of the CDR3 is 17 residues. The V gene end was trimmed by 3 bases and the J gene end by 0 bases; junction bases not matched to a gene: 11. Germline assignment: CDR1 SGDLS and CDR2 YYNGEE. CDR3 in DNA: TGTGCCAGCAGCGCCCATACTACTAGCGGCAGCTCCTACGAGCAGTACTTC. It translates to CASSAHTTSGSSYEQYF.

The rearrangement links TRBV5-6 to TRBJ2-7, with D possibly being TRBD2 (6 bases). Germline CDR1 SGHDT, CDR2 YYEEEE. V was shortened by 4 bases and J by 7 bases, with 21 bases between the two germline ends. The CDR3 covers 15 residues. CDR3 bases: TGTGCCAGCAGCGAATTGACTAGGGACCTTAAAGAGCAGTACTTC. Its protein is CASSELTRDLKEQYF.

CDR3 residues: CASSLVGRGGAEQYF. In nucleotides, the CDR3 is TGTGCCAGCAGCTTGGTGGGCCGGGGAGGGGCCGAGCAGTACTTC. The rearrangement links TRBV5-6 to TRBJ2-7; 7 bases fit TRBD2. Germline assignment: CDR1 SGHDT and CDR2 YYEEEE. The CDR3 has 15 residues. Trimming at V came to 0 bases and at J to 6 bases, leaving 9 bases not matched to a gene. Full variable domain (rest looked up from reference TRBV5-6 and TRBJ2-7): DAGVTQSPTHLIKTRGQQVTLRCSPKSGHDTVSWYQQALGQGPQFIFQYYEEEERQRGNFPDRFSGHQFPNYSSELNVNALLLGDSALYLCASSLVGRGGAEQYFGPGTRLTVT.

The chain is built from TRBV14 and TRBJ2-7; possibly TRBD1 for D (5 bases). The CDR3 consists of 15 residues. Trimming removed 0 bases from V and 0 bases from J, with 9 bases in between. Germline CDR1 is SGHDN and CDR2 is FVKESK. CDR3 amino acids: CASSQEGPSSYEQYF. For the CDR3, the DNA is TGTGCCAGCAGCCAAGAGGGGCCCAGCTCCTACGAGCAGTACTTC.

This chain uses TRBV27 with TRBJ2-5; 7 bases agree with TRBD1. With V trimmed by 10 bases and J by 7 bases, 18 bases remained unmatched. CDR1 and CDR2 (germline): MNHEY, SMNVEV (reference sequence). CDR3 length equals 15 residues. The CDR3 nucleotides are TGTGCCACCGCGGAAACCCCACAGGGGTTCCGGACCCAGTACTTC. Amino acids: CATAETPQGFRTQYF.